This passage covers 13 T cell receptor beta chains from one sample sequenced in a study of blood T cell repertoires in COVID-19. Assay used: immunoSEQ multiplex PCR; TCRdb lists only in-frame clones, some missing. This table has a few hundred thousand clones, 70% to 90% appearing once. Sequencing was performed on PBMCs or T cells enriched from blood (not recorded which). These receptors originate from a woman aged 18-29 years who had recovered from COVID-19.

This clone was counted many times. V is TRBV5-1 and J is TRBJ1-2, with TRBD1 matching 12 bases. V was pared by 0 bases and J by 8 bases, with 5 bases of the junction left unmatched. The V gene's germline CDR1 is SGHRS and CDR2 YFSETQ. CDR3 length: 15 amino acids. The CDR3 nucleotides are TGCGCCAGCAGCTTGGCCGGGACAGGGGGCGAAGGCTACACCTTC. Its translation: CASSLAGTGGEGYTF.

On this clone: This sample also contains other DNA sequences that code for the same CDR3. The chain links TRBV6-5 to TRBJ2-7; perhaps TRBD2 as D (5 bases). The V and J ends lost 0 bases and 4 bases respectively, with 7 bases between them. Per the germline V gene, CDR1 is MNHEY and CDR2 is SVGAGI. CDR3 length equals 13 residues. The DNA for the CDR3 is TGTGCCAGCAGTTACTCGAGAGGGTACGAGCAGTACTTC. Protein: CASSYSRGYEQYF.

This chain links TRBV5-1 with TRBJ1-4, with TRBD1 matching 11 bases. Germline V gives CDR1 SGHRS, CDR2 YFSETQ. With 0 bases clipped from V and 7 bases from J, the junction kept 2 bases outside the gene matches. The CDR3 contains 15 residues. This CDR3 reads CASSLGTGGGEKLFF. CDR3 sequence (DNA): TGCGCCAGCAGCTTGGGGACAGGGGGCGGTGAAAAACTGTTTTTT.

The count of this clone is one. The chain is built from TRBV7-9 and TRBJ2-5, with a possible D match to TRBD1 (5 bases). CDR3 length: 13 amino acids. The V and J ends lost 5 bases and 9 bases respectively, with 16 bases between them. Per germline, CDR1 SEHNR and CDR2 FQNEAQ (reference sequence). CDR3 amino acids: CASSILGVSSQYF. The CDR3 DNA is TGTGCCAGCAGCATTTTAGGGGTCAGTTCCCAGTACTTC. The whole variable domain, filled in from reference TRBV7-9 and TRBJ2-5, reads DTGVSQNPRHKITKRGQNVTFRCDPISEHNRLYWYRQTLGQGPEFLTYFQNEAQLEKSRLLSDRFSAERPKGSFSTLEIQRTEQGDSAMYLCASSILGVSSQYFGPGTRLLVL.

V and J are TRBV6-6 and TRBJ1-2; TRBD1 matches 7 bases. V gave up 10 bases and J gave up 0 bases; unmatched junction bases: 5. The CDR3 totals 13 residues. Looked up from germline, CDR1 is MNHNY and CDR2 is SVGAGI (reference sequence). CDR3 protein: CATRTGANYGYTF. The CDR3 region has the DNA TGTGCCACGAGGACAGGCGCTAACTATGGCTACACCTTC.

The chain carries TRBV5-6 and TRBJ2-7; possible D gene TRBD1, 6 bases. The CDR3 totals 15 residues. V was cut by 4 bases and J by 0 bases, with 14 bases left in between. Germline values: CDR1 SGHDT, CDR2 YYEEEE. In nucleotides, the CDR3 is TGTGCCAGCAGCCAGGACAGAGTCAGCTCCTACGAGCAGTACTTC. Translated, it gives CASSQDRVSSYEQYF.

The chain uses TRBV27 and TRBJ2-7; TRBD1 aligns across 7 bases. The CDR3 is made up of 14 amino acids. The germline V gene encodes CDR1 MNHEY and CDR2 SMNVEV (reference sequence). Germline trimming cut 5 bases from V and 7 bases from J; bases unmatched to any gene: 11. The CDR3 spells CASSTGQRLGEQYF. The CDR3 coding sequence is TGTGCCAGCAGTACGGGACAGCGACTCGGAGAGCAGTACTTC.

This clone appeared a single time. The chain joins TRBV12-5 to TRBJ2-1; 7 bases agree with TRBD2. CDR1 LGHNT and CDR2 FRNRAP come from the germline V gene. This CDR3 has 13 amino acids. V was pared by 1 base and J by 7 bases, with 1 base of the junction left unmatched. CDR3 sequence: CASGLGTSNEQFF. Written as DNA, the CDR3 is TGTGCTAGTGGTTTGGGGACTAGTAATGAGCAGTTCTTC.

This chain joins TRBV5-5 and TRBJ2-7; perhaps TRBD1 as D (6 bases). The CDR3 is 14 amino acids. Trimming stripped 3 bases from V and 3 bases from J, with 13 bases between. CDR1 is SGHKS and CDR2 is YYEKEE in the germline V gene (reference sequence). CDR3: CASSSTGQFYEQYF. The CDR3 coding sequence is TGTGCCAGCAGCTCGACGGGACAATTCTACGAGCAGTACTTC.

This clone was seen only a few times. The chain employs TRBV27 and TRBJ2-7; no clear D. Germline V gene sequence: CDR1 MNHEY, CDR2 SMNVEV (reference sequence). The CDR3 spans 13 residues. Trimming removed 3 bases from V and 0 bases from J, with 6 bases in between. CDR3 region: CASSLSVSYEQYF. Written as DNA, the CDR3 is TGTGCCAGCAGTTTGAGTGTCTCCTACGAGCAGTACTTC.

The chain recombines TRBV18 with TRBJ1-1, with TRBD1 matching 9 bases. Germline CDR1 KGHSH, CDR2 LQKENI. The junction had 8 bases not matched to a gene; V was cut back by 5 bases and J by 4 bases. This CDR3 is 15 amino acids long. Here the CDR3 DNA reads TGTGCCAGCTCAGCCACGCTGACAGGGGGCACTGAAGCTTTCTTT. Encoded protein: CASSATLTGGTEAFF.

J is TRBJ2-3 and V is TRBV28; 8 positions match TRBD1. The J segment lost 1 base and the V segment lost 8 bases, leaving 2 bases of the junction unmatched. CDR1 and CDR2 from the germline V gene are MDHEN and SYDVKM. This CDR3 comprises 13 residues. CDR3 in amino acids: CASAGQGTDTQYF. The CDR3 DNA reads TGTGCCAGCGCGGGACAGGGCACAGATACGCAGTATTTT.

As to this clone: The identical CDR3 is also encoded by other nucleotide sequences in the sample. The gene calls are TRBV19 and TRBJ1-6; 8 bases are shared with TRBD1. From germline, CDR1 is LNHDA and CDR2 SQIVND (reference sequence). The CDR3 has 14 residues. Trimming cost V 3 bases and J 10 bases; bases outside gene matches: 5. The CDR3: CASSIQGARSPLHF. CDR3 bases: TGTGCCAGTAGTATTCAGGGGGCGCGATCACCCCTCCACTTT.